The 21 T cell receptor beta chains below were found in one sample sequenced in a study of T cell repertoires in cytomegalovirus infection. Their specific antigens are unknown. MiXCR was run by TCRdb on the reads, yielding one entry per CDR3 protein. The sample consists of roughly 860,000 distinct CDR3 sequences, about 33% of them appearing once. Here the sequenced sample was cultured CD8+ T cells from PBMCs, taken from culture after CMV antigen stimulation. The source of these receptors is a human donor in good health (CMV status not recorded). Some clones in this sample may be carry-over from other donors' samples.

This clonotype occurred many times. The genes are TRBV28 and TRBJ1-5, with no clear D. The CDR3 sequence is 13 residues long. Germline V CDR1 and CDR2: MDHEN, SYDVKM. V lost 3 bases, J lost 4 bases, and 7 bases lay in between. This chain's CDR3 is CASSLLVNQPQHF. The DNA for the CDR3 is TGTGCCAGCAGTTTGCTGGTTAATCAGCCCCAGCATTTT.

This chain links TRBV6-6 with TRBJ2-7; D is unresolved. The germline V gene has CDR1 MNHNY and CDR2 SVGAGI (reference sequence). Trimming took off 7 bases at V and 6 bases at J, with 13 bases between the two ends. The CDR3 loop spans 12 amino acids. The CDR3 bases are TGTGCCAGCACCTCCGTCTTGGGCGAGCAGTACGTC. Residues: CASTSVLGEQYV.

The chain carries TRBV7-9 and TRBJ2-5; 11 bases match TRBD1. The V gene's germline CDR1 is SEHNR and CDR2 FQNEAQ (reference sequence). The CDR3 has 16 residues. After removal of 5 bases from V and 7 bases from J, the junction contained 12 bases not matched to a gene. The CDR3 loop is CASSARDRGAWGTQYF. The CDR3 nucleotides are TGTGCCAGCAGCGCTCGGGACAGGGGGGCTTGGGGGACCCAGTACTTC. Complete variable domain (other parts from reference TRBV7-9 and TRBJ2-5): DTGVSQNPRHKITKRGQNVTFRCDPISEHNRLYWYRQTLGQGPEFLTYFQNEAQLEKSRLLSDRFSAERPKGSFSTLEIQRTEQGDSAMYLCASSARDRGAWGTQYFGPGTRLLVL.

The chain links TRBV2 to TRBJ1-1; D gene ambiguous. The germline CDR1 and CDR2 sequences are SNHLY and FYNNEI. The CDR3 has 14 residues. V was shortened by 7 bases and J by 1 base, with 13 bases between the two germline ends. This chain's CDR3 is CASIPEVRNTEAFF. CDR3 DNA: TGTGCCAGCATCCCAGAAGTTCGGAACACTGAAGCTTTCTTT.

This chain links TRBV20-1 with TRBJ1-2; 8 positions match TRBD1. CDR1 and CDR2 from the germline V gene are DFQATT and SNEGSKA (reference sequence). The CDR3 runs to 14 residues. The CDR3 DNA is TGCATTCCGACGGACAGGGATGTTTTGCATGGCTACACCTTC. Translation: CIPTDRDVLHGYTF.

The sample holds many counts of this clonotype. This sequence joins TRBV27 and TRBJ1-6; no reliable D call. The CDR3 length is 14 residues. V shed 5 bases and J shed 6 bases, with 11 bases lying between them. Per the germline V gene, CDR1 is MNHEY and CDR2 is SMNVEV (reference sequence). CDR3 loop: CASSIGRFNSPLHF. As DNA, the CDR3 is TGTGCCAGCAGTATAGGCAGGTTTAATTCACCCCTCCACTTT.

The gene calls are TRBV7-9 and TRBJ2-7; unclear D gene. CDR3 length: 13 residues. Germline V gene data show CDR1 as SEHNR and CDR2 as FQNEAQ (reference sequence). V gave up 1 base and J gave up 5 bases, with 9 bases separating them. The CDR3 nucleotides are TGTGCCAGCAGCTTAGATACGTCGCACGAGCAGTACGTC. It codes for CASSLDTSHEQYV.

This clonotype has only a few counts. This chain joins TRBV11-2 and TRBJ1-1; a weak D match, TRBD1 (6 bases). The V end was cut by 5 bases, the J end by 0 bases, with 19 bases between. CDR1 is SGHAT, CDR2 FQNNGV, per germline. This CDR3 region has 17 residues. The CDR3 is CASSVWMEGEVNTEAFF. CDR3 nucleotides: TGTGCCAGCAGCGTATGGATGGAGGGGGAAGTGAACACTGAAGCTTTCTTT. Using reference TRBV11-2 and TRBJ1-1 for the parts outside the CDR3, the full variable domain is EAGVAQSPRYKIIEKRQSVAFWCNPISGHATLYWYQQILGQGPKLLIQFQNNGVVDDSQLPKDRFSAERLKGVDSTLKIQPAKLEDSAVYLCASSVWMEGEVNTEAFFGQGTRLTVV.

This clonotype appeared many times. This chain joins TRBV7-6 and TRBJ2-5, with unresolved D. The CDR3 spans 16 residues. Germline V CDR1 and CDR2: SGHVS, FNYEAQ. V was trimmed by 0 bases and J by 0 bases, leaving 11 bases between them. The CDR3 here is CASSLALEGYQETQYF. CDR3 in DNA: TGTGCCAGCAGCTTAGCGCTCGAAGGTTACCAAGAGACCCAGTACTTC.

This clonotype was detected a few times. The rearrangement links TRBV23-1 to TRBJ2-4, with 15 bases that match TRBD2. TRBV23-1 counts as an open reading frame of uncertain function. The CDR3 length is 18 residues. V lost 7 bases to trimming and J lost 0 bases; unmatched junction nucleotides: 7. The CDR3 loop is CASTGTSGGREAKNIQYF. The DNA of the CDR3 is TGCGCCAGCACCGGGACTAGCGGGGGGAGGGAAGCCAAAAACATTCAGTACTTC.

This clonotype was observed many times. The chain couples TRBV28 to TRBJ1-5; a weak D match, TRBD1 (6 bases). V lost 4 bases, J lost 7 bases, and 14 bases lay in between. CDR1 and CDR2 (germline): MDHEN, SYDVKM. The CDR3 runs to 14 residues. As DNA, the CDR3 is TGTGCCAGCAGTTCGCCAACAGGGCGCCAGCCCCAGCATTTT. Amino acid sequence: CASSSPTGRQPQHF. Looking up the rest from reference TRBV28 and TRBJ1-5 gives the full variable domain: DVKVTQSSRYLVKRTGEKVFLECVQDMDHENMFWYRQDPGLGLRLIYFSYDVKMKEKGDIPEGYSVSREKKERFSLILESASTNQTSMYLCASSSPTGRQPQHFGDGTRLSIL.

V is TRBV2 and J is TRBJ1-2; D call uncertain. CDR3 size: 12 residues. V was clipped by 9 bases and J by 1 base, with 9 bases between them. Per germline, CDR1 SNHLY and CDR2 FYNNEI. The CDR3 sequence is CASFTINYGYTF. Written as DNA, the CDR3 is TGTGCCAGTTTCACGATTAACTATGGCTACACCTTC.

Comment on this clonotype: A much larger clone is a single base away; this may be a read error. The J gene is TRBJ1-3, the V gene TRBV7-2; D unclear. CDR1 and CDR2 from the germline V gene are SGHTA and FQGNSA. The CDR3 has 13 amino acids. The germline V and J ends were trimmed by 5 bases and 6 bases, with 11 bases remaining between them. CDR3 sequence (DNA): TGTGCCAGCAGCGCAGTTCTTGTAAACACCATATATTTT. This translates into CASSAVLVNTIYF.

J is TRBJ2-7 and V is TRBV7-9, with 10 bases matching TRBD2. V was clipped by 4 bases and J by 1 base; unmatched bases: 10. This CDR3 contains 17 residues. Germline V gives CDR1 SEHNR, CDR2 FQNEAQ (reference sequence). The CDR3 is CASSYDPGTSESYEQYV. Written as DNA, the CDR3 is TGTGCCAGCAGCTACGACCCCGGGACTAGCGAATCCTACGAGCAGTACGTC.

The J gene is TRBJ1-2, the V gene TRBV14; TRBD1 might be the D (6 bases). V dropped 2 bases and J dropped 4 bases, with 17 bases sitting between them. The CDR3 covers 16 residues. Germline CDR1 reads SGHDN; CDR2 reads FVKESK. The CDR3 protein is CASSQRIQGSIYGYTF. As DNA, the CDR3 is TGTGCCAGCAGCCAAAGGATACAGGGATCCATCTATGGCTACACCTTC.

This clonotype was seen at least ten times. The chain recombines TRBV11-3 with TRBJ1-1; perhaps TRBD1 as D (6 bases). The length of the CDR3 is 13 residues. Trimming took 4 bases from V and 6 from J, leaving 12 bases between them. Germline-derived CDR1 and CDR2 are SGHNT and YENEEA. The CDR3 DNA sequence: TGTGCCAGCAGCTCAAGGGGGGCGGCTGAAGCTTTCTTT. Its protein is CASSSRGAAEAFF.

The CDR3 region has the DNA TGTGCCAGCAGTCCCGGAAGGCAACCCAAAAACATTCAGTACTTC. This gives the protein CASSPGRQPKNIQYF. The chain is built from TRBV27 and TRBJ2-4; D gene ambiguous. This CDR3 has 15 amino acids. The germline V and J ends were trimmed by 5 bases and 2 bases, with 13 bases remaining between them. The germline V gene has CDR1 MNHEY and CDR2 SMNVEV (reference sequence).

The chain combines TRBV6-1 with TRBJ2-3; the match to TRBD1 covers 9 bases. The CDR3 spans 15 residues. V dropped 3 bases and J dropped 3; count of bases not matched to a gene: 4. From germline, CDR1 is MNHNS and CDR2 SASEGT. As DNA, the CDR3 is TGTGCCAGCAGTGATTGGGACAGGGAGACAGATACGCAGTATTTT. Its protein is CASSDWDRETDTQYF.

This clonotype was picked up a small number of times. This sequence joins TRBV7-9 and TRBJ1-4; weak D call: TRBD1 (5 bases). The germline CDR1 and CDR2 sequences are SEHNR and FQNEAQ (reference sequence). V lost 6 bases to trimming and J lost 14 bases, with 25 bases between them. This CDR3 is built from 15 residues. The CDR3 spells CASRPPGRGDRFLFF. The CDR3 nucleotides read TGTGCCAGCAGACCGCCGGGAAGGGGCGATCGTTTTCTGTTTTTT.

Ten or more counts support this clonotype. The chain employs TRBV28 and TRBJ1-5; TRBD1 agrees at 7 bases. The CDR3 contains 17 residues. V was pared by 7 bases and J by 1 base, with 13 bases of the junction left unmatched. Germline assignment: CDR1 MDHEN and CDR2 SYDVKM. CDR3 DNA: TGTGCCAGCATCTTCAGGGGACAGTTTGGAAGCAATCAGCCCCAGCATTTT. It encodes CASIFRGQFGSNQPQHF.

The gene calls are TRBV4-1 and TRBJ2-1; 10 bases align to TRBD2. V lost 1 base and J lost 7; bases outside the gene matches: 10. CDR3 length equals 17 residues. CDR1 is MGHRA, CDR2 YSYEKL, per germline. The CDR3: CASSQVDSGGPGNEQFF. CDR3 DNA sequence: TGCGCCAGCAGCCAAGTCGATAGCGGGGGGCCCGGGAATGAGCAGTTCTTC.